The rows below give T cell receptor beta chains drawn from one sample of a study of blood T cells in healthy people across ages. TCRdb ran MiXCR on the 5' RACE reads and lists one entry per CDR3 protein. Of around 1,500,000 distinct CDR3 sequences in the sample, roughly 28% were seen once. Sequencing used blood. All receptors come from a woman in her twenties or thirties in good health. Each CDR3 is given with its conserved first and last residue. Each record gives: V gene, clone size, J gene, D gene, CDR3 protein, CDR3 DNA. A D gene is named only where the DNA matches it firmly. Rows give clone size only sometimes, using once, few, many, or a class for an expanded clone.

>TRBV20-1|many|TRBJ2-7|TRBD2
CSATSGGVRGEQYF
TGCAGTGCTACCTCGGGGGGAGTTCGGGGCGAGCAGTACTTC
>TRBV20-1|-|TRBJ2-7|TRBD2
CSARGSGGFSYNEQYF
TGCAGTGCTAGAGGTAGCGGGGGGTTCTCCTACAATGAGCAGTACTTC
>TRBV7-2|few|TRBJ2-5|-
CASSLRSSSWETQYF
TGTGCCAGCAGCTTAAGGTCGAGTTCATGGGAGACCCAGTACTTC
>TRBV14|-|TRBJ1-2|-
CASSQGAVYGYTF
TGTGCCAGCAGCCAAGGGGCAGTCTATGGCTACACCTTC
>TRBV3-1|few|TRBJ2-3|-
CASSQVQGRLSTDTQYF
TGTGCTAGCAGCCAAGTCCAGGGTAGACTAAGCACAGATACGCAGTATTTT
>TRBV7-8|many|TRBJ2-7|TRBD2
CASSHQLAGAPGEQYF
TGTGCCAGCAGTCATCAACTAGCGGGAGCTCCGGGGGAGCAGTACTTC
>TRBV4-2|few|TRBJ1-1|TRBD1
CASSQETTGGMNTEAFF
TGTGCCAGCAGCCAAGAGACGACAGGGGGCATGAACACTGAAGCTTTCTTT
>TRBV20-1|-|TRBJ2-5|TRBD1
CSANPGTGDAETQYF
TGCAGTGCTAACCCCGGGACAGGGGACGCGGAGACCCAGTACTTC
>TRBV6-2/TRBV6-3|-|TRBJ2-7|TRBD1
CASSSPFGDRGDSSYEQYF
TGTGCCAGCAGTTCCCCCTTTGGGGACAGGGGCGACAGCTCCTACGAGCAGTACTTC
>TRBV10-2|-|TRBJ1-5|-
CASSIDRSGNQPQHF
TGCGCCAGCAGCATCGACAGATCGGGCAATCAGCCCCAGCATTTT
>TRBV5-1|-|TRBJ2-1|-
CASSPAAHPSYNEQFF
TGCGCCAGCAGCCCGGCAGCCCACCCCTCCTACAATGAGCAGTTCTTC
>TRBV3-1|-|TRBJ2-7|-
CASSQGRVAYEQYF
TGTGCCAGCAGCCAGGGGCGAGTGGCCTACGAGCAGTACTTC
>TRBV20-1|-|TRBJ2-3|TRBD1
CSARGGQGATDTQYF
TGCAGTGCTAGAGGGGGACAGGGGGCAACAGATACGCAGTATTTT
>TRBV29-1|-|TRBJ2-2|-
CSAARDTGELFF
TGCAGCGCTGCCAGGGACACCGGGGAGCTGTTTTTT
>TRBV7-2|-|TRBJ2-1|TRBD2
CASSTSGSTTSYNEQFF
TGTGCCAGCAGCACTAGCGGGAGCACCACGTCCTACAATGAGCAGTTCTTC
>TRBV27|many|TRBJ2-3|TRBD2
CASSLWASGGSDTQYF
TGTGCCAGCAGTTTATGGGCTAGCGGGGGTTCAGATACGCAGTATTTT
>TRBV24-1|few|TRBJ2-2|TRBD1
CATSDFYRGTGELFF
TGTGCCACCAGTGATTTTTACAGGGGGACCGGGGAGCTGTTTTTT
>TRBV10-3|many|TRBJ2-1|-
CAIQLAPDNEQFF
TGTGCCATTCAACTAGCTCCAGACAATGAGCAGTTCTTC
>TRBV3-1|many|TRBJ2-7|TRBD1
CASSQGTGEQYF
TGTGCCAGCAGCCAAGGGACAGGCGAGCAGTACTTC
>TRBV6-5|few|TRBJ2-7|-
CASHTVGGSSYEQYF
TGTGCCAGCCATACCGTTGGGGGAAGCTCCTACGAGCAGTACTTC
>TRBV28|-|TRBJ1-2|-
CASSFSDFPGRYTF
TGTGCCAGCAGTTTTAGCGACTTCCCCGGCCGCTACACCTTC
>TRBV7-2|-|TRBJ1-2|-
CASSFGTEPKYGYTF
TGTGCCAGCAGCTTCGGGACGGAACCTAAATATGGCTACACCTTC
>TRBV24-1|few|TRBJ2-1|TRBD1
CATSEVTGGKYNEQFF
TGTGCCACCAGTGAAGTGACAGGGGGCAAATACAATGAGCAGTTCTTC
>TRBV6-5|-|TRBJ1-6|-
CASTRQWGSNSPLHF
TGTGCCAGCACCAGACAGTGGGGGTCTAATTCACCCCTCCACTTT
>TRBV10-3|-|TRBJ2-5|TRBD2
CAVRGETSETQYF
TGTGCCGTCCGGGGTGAGACTAGCGAGACCCAGTACTTC
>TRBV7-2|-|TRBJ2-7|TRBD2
CASDPGLRTYKQYF
TGTGCCAGCGACCCGGGACTACGCACCTACAAGCAGTACTTC
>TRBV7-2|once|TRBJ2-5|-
CASSRDSAGWTQVF
TGTGCCAGCAGCCGAGACTCCGCAGGTTGGACCCAGGTCTTC
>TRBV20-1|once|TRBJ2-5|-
CSAREGSRGRETQYF
TGCAGTGCTAGAGAGGGTAGCAGGGGAAGAGAGACCCAGTACTTC
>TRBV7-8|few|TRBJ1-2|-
CASSLVGDTRVNYGYTF
TGTGCCAGCAGCTTAGTAGGGGATACGAGAGTCAACTATGGCTACACCTTC
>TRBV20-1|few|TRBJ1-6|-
CSASPGKENSLLHF
TGCAGTGCTAGTCCAGGAAAGGAAAATTCACTCCTCCACTTT
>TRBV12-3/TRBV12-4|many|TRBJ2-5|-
CASRLGLGQETQYF
TGTGCCAGCAGGTTAGGACTCGGCCAAGAGACCCAGTACTTC
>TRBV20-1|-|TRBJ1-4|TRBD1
CSATGGQEKLFF
TGCAGTGCAACAGGGGGGCAAGAAAAACTGTTTTTT
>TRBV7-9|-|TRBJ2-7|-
CASSQNGPTEQYF
TGTGCCAGCAGCCAAAACGGACCCACCGAGCAGTACTTC
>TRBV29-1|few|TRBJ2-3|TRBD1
CGVADRDRTDTQYF
TGCGGCGTTGCGGACAGGGACCGGACAGATACGCAGTATTTT
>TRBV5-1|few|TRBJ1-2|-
CASSLDLGLYGYTF
TGCGCCAGCAGCTTGGACCTGGGCCTCTATGGCTACACCTTC
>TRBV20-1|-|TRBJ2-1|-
CSAPVYNEQFF
TGCAGTGCCCCGGTCTACAATGAGCAGTTCTTC
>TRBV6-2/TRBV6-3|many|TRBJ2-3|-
CASSYGGETDTQYF
TGTGCCAGCAGTTACGGCGGGGAGACAGATACGCAGTATTTT
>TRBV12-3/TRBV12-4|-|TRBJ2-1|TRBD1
CARSPRGQGGDEQFF
TGTGCCCGCAGCCCCAGGGGACAGGGAGGCGATGAGCAGTTCTTC
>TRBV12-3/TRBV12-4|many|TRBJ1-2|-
CASSPGTSEYGYTF
TGTGCCAGCAGTCCCGGGACGTCAGAATATGGCTACACCTTC
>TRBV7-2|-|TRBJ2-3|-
CASSFTGTRDTQYF
TGTGCCAGCAGCTTCACTGGGACCCGGGATACGCAGTATTTT
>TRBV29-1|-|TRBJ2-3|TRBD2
CGSGLAGGIDTQYF
TGCGGCAGCGGACTAGCGGGGGGTATAGATACGCAGTATTTT
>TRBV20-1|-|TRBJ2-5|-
CSAEIDTGQETQYF
TGCAGTGCTGAAATTGATACAGGTCAAGAGACCCAGTACTTC
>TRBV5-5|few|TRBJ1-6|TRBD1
CASRERGRNSPLHF
TGTGCCAGCAGGGAAAGGGGGCGGAATTCACCCCTCCACTTT
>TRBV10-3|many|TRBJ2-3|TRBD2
CATGLAGVVSDTQYF
TGTGCCACCGGACTAGCGGGGGTGGTATCGGATACGCAGTATTTT